This TCR beta chain was recorded in a study of blood T cell repertoires in COVID-19. Study overall: The analysed material was cDNA or gDNA that came from T cells, B-cell-depleted T cells, or PBMCs.

Per germline, CDR1 GTSNPN and CDR2 SVGIG (reference sequence). V lost 2 bases, J lost 5 bases, and 6 bases lay in between. The CDR3 loop spans 11 amino acids. In the original processing: Amplification with reference gene primers provided the estimates of nucleated cell counts. The data were produced by immunoSEQ multiplex PCR, yet TCRdb's version contains in-frame clones alone and is incomplete. The DNA was the basis for D and trimming; V, J and clone size are from that table. The sample yields approximately 150,000 clones, roughly 77% seen once. Sequenced material: peripheral blood. V and J are TRBV30 and TRBJ2-5; D not certain. This clonotype was sampled from a human donor in a cohort sampled during active COVID-19. The CDR3 nucleotides are TGTGCCTGGAGTTCCGGGGAGACCCAGTACTTC. Amino acid sequence: CAWSSGETQYF.